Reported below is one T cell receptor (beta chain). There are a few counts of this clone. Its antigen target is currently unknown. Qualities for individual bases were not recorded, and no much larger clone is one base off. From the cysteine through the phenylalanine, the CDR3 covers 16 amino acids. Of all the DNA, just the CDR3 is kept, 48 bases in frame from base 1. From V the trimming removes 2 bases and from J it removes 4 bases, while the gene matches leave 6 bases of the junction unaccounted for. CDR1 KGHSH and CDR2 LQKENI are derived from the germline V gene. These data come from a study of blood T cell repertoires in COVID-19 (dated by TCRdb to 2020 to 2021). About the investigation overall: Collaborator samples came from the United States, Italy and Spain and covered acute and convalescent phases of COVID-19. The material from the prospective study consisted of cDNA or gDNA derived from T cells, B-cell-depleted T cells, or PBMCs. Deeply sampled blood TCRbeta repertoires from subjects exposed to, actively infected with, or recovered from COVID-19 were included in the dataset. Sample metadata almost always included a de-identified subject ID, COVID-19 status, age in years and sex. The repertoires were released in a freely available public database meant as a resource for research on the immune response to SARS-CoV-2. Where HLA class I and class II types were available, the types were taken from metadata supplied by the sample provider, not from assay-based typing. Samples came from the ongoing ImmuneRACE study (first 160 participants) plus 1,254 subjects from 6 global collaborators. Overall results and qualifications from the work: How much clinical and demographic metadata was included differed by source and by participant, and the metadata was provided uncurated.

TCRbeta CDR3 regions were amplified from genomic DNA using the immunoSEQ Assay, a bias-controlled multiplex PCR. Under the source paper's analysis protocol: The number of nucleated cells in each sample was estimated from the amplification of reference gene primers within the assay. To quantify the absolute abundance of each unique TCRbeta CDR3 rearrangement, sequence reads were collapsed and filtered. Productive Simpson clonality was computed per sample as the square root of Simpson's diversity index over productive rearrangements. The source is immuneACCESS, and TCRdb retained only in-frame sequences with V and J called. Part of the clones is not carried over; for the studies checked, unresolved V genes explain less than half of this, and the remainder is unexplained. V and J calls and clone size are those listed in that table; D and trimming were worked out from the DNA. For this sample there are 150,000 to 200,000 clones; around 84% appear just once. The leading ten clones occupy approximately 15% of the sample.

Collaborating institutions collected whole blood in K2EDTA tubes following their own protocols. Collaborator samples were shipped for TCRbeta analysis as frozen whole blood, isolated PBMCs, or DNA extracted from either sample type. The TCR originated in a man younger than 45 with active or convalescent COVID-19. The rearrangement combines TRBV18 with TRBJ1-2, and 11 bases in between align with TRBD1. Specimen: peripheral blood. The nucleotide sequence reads TGTGCCAGCTCACCAAGGGGACAGGGGGTCGCCTATGGCTACACCTTC. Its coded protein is CASSPRGQGVAYGYTF.